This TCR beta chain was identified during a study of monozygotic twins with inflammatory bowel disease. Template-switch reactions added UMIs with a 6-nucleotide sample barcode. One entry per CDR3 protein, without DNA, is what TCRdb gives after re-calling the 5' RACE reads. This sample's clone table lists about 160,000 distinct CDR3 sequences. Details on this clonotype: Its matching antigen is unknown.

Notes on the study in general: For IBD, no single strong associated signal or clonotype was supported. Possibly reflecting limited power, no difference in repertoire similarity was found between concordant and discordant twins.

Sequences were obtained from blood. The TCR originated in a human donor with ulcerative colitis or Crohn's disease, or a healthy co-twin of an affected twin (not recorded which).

CDR3 sequence reads: CSSSGGSYEQYF. The rearrangement joins TRBV20-1 to TRBJ2-7. In germline, CDR1 is DFQATT, CDR2 SNEGSKA (reference sequence). The CDR3 runs to 12 residues.